A single sample gave rise to the 31 T cell receptor beta chains below, sequenced in a study of Graves' ophthalmopathy and Graves' hyperthyroidism. CDR3 regions of TCR beta were amplified from RNA transcripts. The workflow started with a first-round RT-PCR run with HTBI primers and then moved on to a second-round multiplex PCR. MiXCR was run by TCRdb on the multiplex PCR reads, yielding one entry per CDR3 protein. The sample holds some 1.1 million distinct CDR3 sequences, about 40% seen once. Sample: peripheral blood or thyroid tissue (not recorded which). The receptors shown here come from an adult man with Graves' hyperthyroidism.

V and J are TRBV7-9 and TRBJ2-2; 8 bases align to TRBD2. Germline CDR1 reads SEHNR; CDR2 reads FQNEAQ (reference sequence). The trim removed 5 bases at V and 3 bases at J, leaving 5 bases unmatched. This CDR3 is built from 15 residues. This chain's CDR3 is CASSKGLGDTGELFF. DNA for the CDR3: TGTGCCAGCAGCAAGGGACTAGGGGACACCGGGGAGCTGTTTTTT.

This clonotype has ten or more counts. The chain links TRBV20-1 to TRBJ2-5; 11 nucleotides line up with TRBD2. The CDR3 has 14 residues. Germline V gives CDR1 DFQATT, CDR2 SNEGSKA (reference sequence). The trim removed 3 bases at V and 7 bases at J, leaving 7 bases unmatched. The CDR3 DNA sequence: TGCAGTGCTAGCTCTAGCGGGGGGCGGGGGACCCAGTACTTC. Its translation is CSASSSGGRGTQYF.

This chain connects TRBV7-9 to TRBJ1-5; the D is unclear. The CDR3 totals 15 residues. Germline V gene data show CDR1 as SEHNR and CDR2 as FQNEAQ (reference sequence). The V gene lost 2 bases and the J gene lost 3 bases, with 11 bases spanning the gap. DNA of the CDR3: TGTGCCAGCAGCTTATCCATGGGCCCCAATCAGCCCCAGCATTTT. Residues: CASSLSMGPNQPQHF.

This clonotype was detected many times. V usage is TRBV4-3 and J usage is TRBJ2-5; TRBD2 might be the D (6 bases). V lost 0 bases to trimming and J lost 6 bases, with 11 bases between them. The CDR3 spans 14 residues. The germline gives CDR1 LGHNA, CDR2 YSLEER. CDR3 sequence (DNA): TGCGCCAGCAGCCAAGATTGGGGGGAGAAGACCCAGTACTTC. Translated: CASSQDWGEKTQYF.

CDR3 nucleotide sequence: TGTGCCATCAGTGCCATAGCGGGGCCCTCCTACGAGCAGTACTTC. Translating it yields CAISAIAGPSYEQYF. This chain joins TRBV10-3 and TRBJ2-7; 8 bases agree with TRBD2. Trimming at V came to 4 bases and at J to 0 bases, leaving 5 bases not matched to a gene. CDR3 size: 15 residues. The germline V gene has CDR1 ENHRY and CDR2 SYGVKD.

This clonotype was observed at least ten times. V usage is TRBV7-2 and J usage is TRBJ2-7; no firm D call. The CDR3 is 13 amino acids. V was pared by 5 bases and J by 2 bases, with 10 bases between. The V gene's germline CDR1 is SGHTA and CDR2 FQGNSA. CDR3 amino acids: CASSRTSAYEQYF. The CDR3 bases are TGTGCCAGCAGCCGTACGTCGGCCTACGAGCAGTACTTC.

This clonotype was counted at least ten times. The J gene is TRBJ2-2, the V gene TRBV7-6; no clear D gene. Germline V lookup: CDR1 SGHVS, CDR2 FNYEAQ. V lost 3 bases to trimming and J lost 6 bases, with 8 bases between them. CDR3 length: 13 residues. The CDR3 DNA follows: TGTGCCAGCAGCTTTGGTAAAGCCGGGGAGCTGTTTTTT. It specifies CASSFGKAGELFF.

CDR3 region: CASSTPRDNTEAFF. In DNA, the CDR3 is TGTGCCAGCAGCACCCCCCGGGACAACACTGAAGCTTTCTTT. V usage is TRBV7-3 and J usage is TRBJ1-1, with TRBD1 as a possible D gene (5 bases). The germline V and J ends were trimmed by 5 bases and 2 bases, with 12 bases remaining between them. This CDR3 is 14 amino acids long. Germline V gene lookup returns CDR1 SGHTA and CDR2 FQGTGA.

This clonotype was seen only a few times. The V call is TRBV7-2, the J call TRBJ1-5; the D gene is possibly TRBD1 (5 bases). The CDR3 extends over 17 amino acids. V lost 2 bases and J lost 0, with 14 bases in between. The germline CDR1 and CDR2 sequences are SGHTA and FQGNSA. Here the CDR3 reads CASSLLSSGHSNQPQHF. The CDR3 bases are TGTGCCAGCAGCTTACTGTCGTCAGGGCATAGCAATCAGCCCCAGCATTTT.

CDR3 nucleotide sequence: TGTGCCAGCCAGGGTTGGGACGGGCAGTACTTC. Translating it yields CASQGWDGQYF. This chain uses TRBV12-3 or TRBV12-4 with TRBJ2-7; D is tentatively TRBD1 or TRBD2 (5 bases each). The CDR3 consists of 11 residues. V shed 8 bases and J shed 9 bases, with 14 bases lying between them.

The CDR3, as DNA: TGCGCCAGCAGCCAAGACTCGGGGGGGCGGGAGGCCCAGTACTTC. Protein sequence: CASSQDSGGREAQYF. The gene calls are TRBV4-1 and TRBJ2-5, with 8 bases aligning to TRBD2. This CDR3 is built from 15 residues. Trimming cost V 0 bases and J 9 bases; bases outside gene matches: 9. The germline V gene has CDR1 MGHRA and CDR2 YSYEKL.

The rearrangement uses TRBV7-2 and TRBJ2-5; 7 bases line up with TRBD2. With V trimmed by 0 bases and J by 7 bases, 11 bases remained unmatched. CDR1 is SGHTA, CDR2 FQGNSA, per germline. CDR3 length: 16 residues. CDR3 sequence reads: CASSLAAQGGAGTQYF. The DNA for the CDR3 is TGTGCCAGCAGCTTAGCGGCCCAGGGAGGGGCGGGGACCCAGTACTTC.

This clonotype has a count of ten or more. V and J are TRBV7-7 and TRBJ2-5, with 9 bases aligning to TRBD2. The CDR3 extends over 17 amino acids. Germline values: CDR1 SSHAT, CDR2 FNYEAQ (reference sequence). J gave up 5 bases and V 5 bases, and 15 bases lay outside the gene matches. The CDR3 DNA reads TGTGCCAGCAGCCCCTTGGTTTCTAGCGGGGTATGGGAGACCCAGTACTTC. It translates to CASSPLVSSGVWETQYF.

This clonotype was detected ten times or more. The chain combines TRBV7-6 with TRBJ1-3; TRBD1 is a possible D gene (6 bases). This CDR3 contains 15 residues. V shed 5 bases and J shed 0 bases, with 11 bases lying between them. CDR1 and CDR2 (germline): SGHVS, FNYEAQ. In nucleotides, the CDR3 is TGTGCCAGCAGCCTTGCGGACAGCTCTGGAAACACCATATATTTT. This codes for CASSLADSSGNTIYF.

The table lists this clonotype with many counts. The chain carries TRBV7-2 and TRBJ2-5; TRBD2 might be the D (5 bases). This CDR3 has 13 amino acids. Trimming shortened V by 5 bases and J by 5 bases, and 12 bases separated the two germline ends. In germline, CDR1 is SGHTA, CDR2 FQGNSA. This chain's CDR3 is CASSQGREETQYF. DNA of the CDR3: TGTGCCAGCAGCCAAGGGAGAGAGGAGACCCAGTACTTC.

The chain joins TRBV29-1 to TRBJ2-3, with 11 bases lining up with TRBD1. The CDR3 is 14 amino acids. Germline V gene sequence: CDR1 SQVTM, CDR2 ANQGSEA. V lost 4 bases, J lost 6 bases, and 6 bases stayed unmatched. The chain's CDR3 is CSVGTGGVTDTQYF. The CDR3 nucleotides are TGCAGCGTTGGGACAGGGGGCGTTACGGATACGCAGTATTTT.

The chain uses TRBV5-1 and TRBJ1-1, with a tentative D call TRBD1 (6 bases). The CDR3 contains 16 residues. V shed 0 bases and J shed 5 bases, with 17 bases lying between them. Per the germline V gene, CDR1 is SGHRS and CDR2 is YFSETQ. In DNA form, the CDR3 reads TGCGCCAGCAGCTTGGGGCTTGTTGGGGGGCTTACTGAAGCTTTCTTT. Translating it yields CASSLGLVGGLTEAFF.

The chain combines TRBV2 with TRBJ1-1, with D possibly matching TRBD1 (5 bases). The ends were cut back, 10 bases at V and 5 bases at J, with 14 bases in the middle. Germline V CDR1 and CDR2: SNHLY, FYNNEI. This CDR3 region has 12 residues. The CDR3 here is CATAWGLTEAFF. For the CDR3, the DNA is TGTGCCACCGCGTGGGGCCTTACTGAAGCTTTCTTT.

With respect to this clonotype: The conserved phenylalanine or tryptophan normally closing the CDR3 is absent here, so this likely arose from a read error. The DNA is left out, because the CDR3 cannot be placed on it with certainty; the CDR3 is given as TCRdb lists it. The rearrangement links TRBV29-1 to TRBJ2-5; whether TRBD2, the table's D call, matches the DNA was not checked. Germline V gives CDR1 SQVTM, CDR2 ANQGSEA. The CDR3 is 8 amino acids long, termini counted. The CDR3: CSGGGQNY.

This clonotype was detected ten times or more. This CDR3 reads CSARDKRTSSYNSPLHF. CDR3 coding DNA: TGCAGTGCTAGAGATAAAAGGACCAGCTCCTATAATTCACCCCTCCACTTT. The V call is TRBV20-1, the J call TRBJ1-6, with D hard to call. The CDR3 is 17 amino acids. The V end was cut by 0 bases, the J end by 0 bases, with 12 bases between. The germline gives CDR1 DFQATT, CDR2 SNEGSKA (reference sequence).

As regards this clonotype: A much larger clone is a single base away; this may be a read error. The DNA for the CDR3 is TGTGCCAGCAGAGAGACAGGGCCGTTCAACGAGCAGTACTTC. Translating gives CASRETGPFNEQYF. The chain employs TRBV2 and TRBJ2-7; 7 nucleotides agree with TRBD1. Germline trimming cut 6 bases from V and 5 bases from J; bases unmatched to any gene: 10. Germline loops: CDR1 SNHLY, CDR2 FYNNEI. The CDR3 has 14 residues. Variable domain in full (rest from reference TRBV2 and TRBJ2-7): EPEVTQTPSHQVTQMGQEVILRCVPISNHLYFYWYRQILGQKVEFLVSFYNNEISEKSEIFDDQFSVERPDGSNFTLKIRSTKLEDSAMYFCASRETGPFNEQYFGPGTRLTVT.

The chain joins TRBV20-1 to TRBJ2-2; D ambiguous. Trimming took off 7 bases at V and 4 bases at J, with 10 bases between the two ends. Germline-derived CDR1 and CDR2 are DFQATT and SNEGSKA (reference sequence). The CDR3 sequence is 12 residues long. CDR3 loop: CSVTSSTGELFF. The DNA for the CDR3 is TGCAGTGTCACCTCATCCACCGGGGAGCTGTTTTTT.

This clonotype was counted many times. The rearrangement uses TRBV5-1 and TRBJ2-7; TRBD1 might be the D (7 bases). The CDR3 has 16 amino acids. Trimming removed 3 bases at V and 4 bases at J, with 20 bases between. The V gene's germline CDR1 is SGHRS and CDR2 YFSETQ. This chain's CDR3 is CASSWTATGTSYEQYF. The CDR3 coding sequence is TGCGCCAGCAGCTGGACGGCGACAGGGACTTCATACGAGCAGTACTTC. Full variable domain (missing parts from reference TRBV5-1 and TRBJ2-7): KAGVTQTPRYLIKTRGQQVTLSCSPISGHRSVSWYQQTPGQGLQFLFEYFSETQRNKGNFPGRFSGRQFSNSRSEMNVSTLELGDSALYLCASSWTATGTSYEQYFGPGTRLTVT.

Regarding this clonotype: A read error may explain this, as a much larger clone is one base away. The chain recombines TRBV4-1 with TRBJ2-5, with D perhaps matching TRBD1 (6 bases). The length of the CDR3 is 14 residues. Germline V gene lookup returns CDR1 MGHRA and CDR2 YSYEKL. The CDR3 bases are TGCGCCAGCAGCCAGACAGGTTTTGAGGAGATCCAGTACTTC. It translates to CASSQTGFEEIQYF.

This clonotype was seen ten or more times. The genes are TRBV13 and TRBJ1-1, with D possibly TRBD1 on 5 matching bases. The V gene's germline CDR1 is PRHDT and CDR2 FYEKMQ (reference sequence). Trimming shortened V by 1 base and J by 7 bases, and 10 bases separated the two germline ends. The CDR3 is made up of 13 amino acids. The DNA of the CDR3 is TGTGCCAGCAGCTTAGAATGGGGGGGTGAAGCTTTCTTT. As protein: CASSLEWGGEAFF.

The chain couples TRBV24-1 to TRBJ1-1; D not resolved. V gave up 3 bases and J gave up 5 bases, with 9 bases separating them. CDR3 length: 13 amino acids. The germline V gene encodes CDR1 KGHDR and CDR2 SFDVKD. The CDR3 is CATSDGLGTEAFF. CDR3 nucleotide sequence: TGTGCCACCAGTGATGGGTTAGGGACTGAAGCTTTCTTT.

This clonotype has more than one count but fewer than ten. V gene TRBV4-1 combines with J gene TRBJ2-2; the match to TRBD2 covers 7 bases. Trimming removed 1 base from V and 5 bases from J; junction bases left unmatched: 10. Looked up from germline, CDR1 is MGHRA and CDR2 is YSYEKL. The CDR3 consists of 17 residues. The CDR3 reads CASSQAVTLAPTGELFF. CDR3 DNA: TGCGCCAGCAGCCAAGCGGTGACACTAGCGCCTACCGGGGAGCTGTTTTTT.

This clonotype was counted many times. The CDR3 is CASSLLSGARETQYF. The CDR3 DNA is TGTGCCAGCAGTTTGCTTTCAGGGGCACGAGAGACCCAGTACTTC. The J gene is TRBJ2-5, the V gene TRBV12-3 or TRBV12-4, with D tentatively TRBD1 (6 bases). V lost 3 bases and J lost 4, with 15 bases in between. The CDR3 is made up of 15 amino acids.

There are many counts of this clonotype. V and J are TRBV2 and TRBJ2-7; 7 nucleotides line up with TRBD2. The CDR3 contains 13 residues. Germline CDR1 and CDR2: SNHLY and FYNNEI. Losses at the gene ends were 4 bases for V and 2 bases for J; bases not matched to a gene: 2. CDR3 protein: CASSASGAYEQYF. CDR3 sequence (DNA): TGTGCCAGCAGTGCCAGCGGGGCCTACGAGCAGTACTTC.

This clonotype was counted at least ten times. V gene TRBV7-6 combines with J gene TRBJ1-1; D might be TRBD1 (5 bases). This CDR3 contains 15 residues. Germline values: CDR1 SGHVS, CDR2 FNYEAQ. V lost 3 bases to trimming and J lost 1 base, with 12 bases between them. CDR3 loop: CASSFHPGTNTEAFF. The CDR3 bases are TGTGCCAGCAGCTTTCACCCAGGGACGAACACTGAAGCTTTCTTT.

The sample holds a few counts of this clonotype. A read error may be the cause here, since a much bigger clone is one base away. The J gene is TRBJ2-7, the V gene TRBV29-1; 7 positions agree with TRBD1. Trimming at V came to 7 bases and at J to 2 bases, leaving 8 bases not matched to a gene. The germline CDR1 and CDR2 sequences are SQVTM and ANQGSEA. The CDR3 is made up of 13 amino acids. Here the CDR3 reads CSGTGATAYEQYF. In nucleotides, the CDR3 is TGCAGCGGCACAGGGGCGACTGCCTACGAGCAGTACTTC.